This T cell receptor beta chain was observed in a study of T cell responses to AZD1222 COVID-19 vaccine. This clone was counted once. V shed 5 bases and J shed 0 bases, with 13 bases lying between them. Germline V lookup: CDR1 SGHTA, CDR2 FQGTGA. The CDR3 spans 15 residues. Here immunoSEQ multiplex PCR was the method, and the copy in TCRdb shows in-frame clones only, minus some. The data show 200,000 to 250,000 clones, with about 92% seen just once and around 1% held by the top ten. The starting material was peripheral blood, obtained on day 0 of MenACWY control vaccination. This receptor was obtained from an adult in good health. The chain links TRBV7-3 to TRBJ1-1; tentatively, D is TRBD1 (5 bases). The CDR3 region has the DNA TGTGCCAGCAGCCCCCAAGCAGGGCTGAACACTGAAGCTTTCTTT. Its protein is CASSPQAGLNTEAFF.